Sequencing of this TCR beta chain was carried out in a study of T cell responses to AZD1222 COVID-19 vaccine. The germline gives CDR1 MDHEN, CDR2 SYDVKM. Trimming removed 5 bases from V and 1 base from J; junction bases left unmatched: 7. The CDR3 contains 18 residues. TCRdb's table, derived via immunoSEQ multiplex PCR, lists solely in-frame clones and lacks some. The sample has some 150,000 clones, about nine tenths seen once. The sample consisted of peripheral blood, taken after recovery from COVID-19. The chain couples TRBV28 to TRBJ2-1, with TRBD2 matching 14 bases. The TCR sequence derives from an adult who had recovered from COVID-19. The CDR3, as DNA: TGTGCCAGCAGTCTTGGGACTAGCGGGAGAACGTCCTACAATGAGCAGTTCTTC. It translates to CASSLGTSGRTSYNEQFF.